The present T cell receptor beta chain was sequenced within a study of T cell responses to AZD1222 COVID-19 vaccine. Study-wide results and limits: Clonal diversity was possibly underestimated, and the donors were mostly white British, with more females. Spike-wide coverage was observed for vaccine-associated CD4 TCRs, with dominant responses at 160-218 and 743-854. Spike-specific TCR breadth and depth grew following two AZD1222 doses. Unmutated variant regions reportedly attract nearly half of all spike-specific TCRs.

Only in-frame clones appear in the TCRdb table, and some are missing; sequencing was by immunoSEQ multiplex PCR. The data contain roughly 120,000 clones, around nine tenths of them seen just once; the ten biggest clones take up 7.1%. There are 15 residues in the CDR3. The V segment lost 8 bases and the J segment 9 bases; nucleotides outside the gene matches: 13. Looked up from germline, CDR1 is MNHEY and CDR2 is SVGAGI. This clone was observed a single time. Its target is unknown. The chain employs TRBV6-5 and TRBJ1-6, with 7 positions matching TRBD1. This receptor was obtained from an adult who received the AZD1222 COVID-19 vaccine. The sample here was peripheral blood, taken 28 days after the second AZD1222 dose. DNA of the CDR3: TGTGCCAGCCAGGGGGGTGGACAGCGCTTTTCACCCCTCCACTTT. It encodes CASQGGGQRFSPLHF.